This entry lists 5 T cell receptor beta chains sequenced from one sample in a study of blood T cell repertoires in COVID-19. Libraries were prepared by immunoSEQ multiplex PCR; TCRdb keeps only in-frame clonotypes and omits some of them. The data hold approximately 130,000 clones, with around four fifths observed a single time. The specimen was peripheral blood. The source of these receptors is a man older than 75 with acute or convalescent COVID-19.

In the case of this clone: Germline is not matched at one junction end, which may reflect a read error. This chain uses TRBV4-1 with TRBJ2-3; 10 nucleotides line up with TRBD1. Looked up from germline, CDR1 is MGHRA and CDR2 is YSYEKL. The CDR3 runs 21 residues. CDR3 nucleotide sequence: TGCGCCAGCCGCCACAAGGGTGACAGGGGGCGGTCGGATTTAACTCCAGATACGCAGTATTTT. Its protein is CASRHKGDRGRSDLTPDTQYF.

This clone was seen just once. This chain joins TRBV5-4 and TRBJ2-5; 10 bases line up with TRBD1. The CDR3 sequence is 15 residues long. V lost 0 bases and J lost 4; bases outside the gene matches: 3. CDR1 and CDR2 from the germline V gene are SGHNT and YYREEE (reference sequence). CDR3 region: CASSLDRDRGETQYF. CDR3 sequence (DNA): TGTGCCAGCAGCTTGGATAGGGACAGGGGAGAGACCCAGTACTTC.

This clone was counted a few times. This sequence joins TRBV5-8 and TRBJ2-7; D perhaps matches TRBD2 (6 bases). CDR3 length: 15 amino acids. Trimming cost V 4 bases and J 0 bases, with 14 bases left between them. Germline V gene sequence: CDR1 SGHTS, CDR2 YDEGEE. Written as DNA, the CDR3 is TGTGCCAGCAGCACCGGGACTTTTAGCTCCTACGAGCAGTACTTC. Amino acid sequence: CASSTGTFSSYEQYF.

This clone has only a few counts. V and J are TRBV7-2 and TRBJ1-1, with 7 bases lining up with TRBD1. The CDR3 is made up of 15 amino acids. CDR1 is SGHTA, CDR2 FQGNSA, per germline. V gave up 5 bases and J gave up 1 base; unmatched junction bases: 7. DNA of the CDR3: TGTGCCAGCAGCCCTCGACAGGGCGCGAACACTGAAGCTTTCTTT. Translated: CASSPRQGANTEAFF.

The chain is built from TRBV6-2 or TRBV6-3 and TRBJ2-1; D may be TRBD2 (6 bases). Trimming stripped 4 bases from V and 11 bases from J, with 12 bases between. The CDR3 is made up of 12 amino acids. Germline V gene data show CDR1 as MNHEY and CDR2 as SVGEGT. For the CDR3, the DNA is TGTGCCAGCAGTTCTACCGGGGGACAGCAGTTCTTC. It is translated as CASSSTGGQQFF.